The 5 T cell receptor beta chains reported below all come from one sample, sequenced in a study of identical twins. Using its own MiXCR run on the 5' RACE reads, TCRdb lists one record per CDR3 protein. The table records some 600,000 distinct CDR3 sequences, about 7.6% of them present only once. This same sample was also part of a study on yellow fever vaccine responses in identical twins.

The sample was PBMCs. These TCRs come from a woman younger than 35 in good health.

This clonotype came up many times. This chain joins TRBV24-1 and TRBJ2-3; D call uncertain. V was pared by 7 bases and J by 1 base, with 5 bases between. This CDR3 spans 12 amino acids. Germline-derived CDR1 and CDR2 are KGHDR and SFDVKD. CDR3 residues: CATSARTDTQYF. The DNA of the CDR3 is TGTGCCACCAGCGCCCGCACAGATACGCAGTATTTT.

This clonotype has a handful of counts. The chain employs TRBV29-1 and TRBJ2-1; 7 nucleotides match TRBD1. This CDR3 is built from 14 residues. CDR1 and CDR2 (germline): SQVTM, ANQGSEA. With 2 bases clipped from V and 3 bases from J, the junction kept 4 bases outside the gene matches. CDR3 bases: TGCAGCGTTGAACCGGACAGGAACTACAATGAGCAGTTCTTC. Encoded protein: CSVEPDRNYNEQFF.

This clonotype occurred a few times. The chain couples TRBV20-1 to TRBJ2-1, with D uncertain. V lost 1 base to trimming and J lost 0 bases, with 10 bases between them. The CDR3 spans 15 residues. Germline-derived CDR1 and CDR2 are DFQATT and SNEGSKA (reference sequence). The DNA of the CDR3 is TGCAGTGCTAGAGGTGGAGTGGTCTCCTACAATGAGCAGTTCTTC. Residues: CSARGGVVSYNEQFF.

This clonotype was counted only a few times. The CDR3 nucleotides read TGCAGTGCCCAAGGACTAGCGGGAGGCTACGAGCAGTACTTC. This sequence encodes CSAQGLAGGYEQYF. The rearrangement joins TRBV20-1 to TRBJ2-7; TRBD2 matches at 14 bases. V dropped 6 bases and J dropped 3; count of bases not matched to a gene: 4. Germline CDR1 and CDR2: DFQATT and SNEGSKA (reference sequence). CDR3 size: 14 residues.

This clonotype turned up a few times. This chain joins TRBV20-1 and TRBJ2-1; 11 bases line up with TRBD2. CDR1 is DFQATT, CDR2 SNEGSKA, per germline (reference sequence). V dropped 2 bases and J dropped 9; count of bases not matched to a gene: 9. The CDR3 runs 15 residues. Here the CDR3 DNA reads TGCAGTGCTAGATTAGGTAGCGGGGGGGCCGGTGAGCAGTTCTTC. Translation gives CSARLGSGGAGEQFF.